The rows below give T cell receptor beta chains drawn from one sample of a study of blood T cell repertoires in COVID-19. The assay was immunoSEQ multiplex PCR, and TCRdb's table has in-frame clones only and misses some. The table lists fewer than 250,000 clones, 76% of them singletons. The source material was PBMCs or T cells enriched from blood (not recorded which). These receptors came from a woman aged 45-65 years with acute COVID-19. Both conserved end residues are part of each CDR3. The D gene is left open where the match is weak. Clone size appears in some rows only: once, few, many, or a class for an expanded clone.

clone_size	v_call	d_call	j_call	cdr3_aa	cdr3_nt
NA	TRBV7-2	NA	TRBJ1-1	CASSLGVLTEAFF	TGTGCCAGCAGCCTCGGAGTCTTGACTGAAGCTTTCTTT
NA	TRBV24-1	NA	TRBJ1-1	CATSVQGTSEAFF	TGTGCCACCAGTGTCCAGGGGACGTCTGAAGCTTTCTTT
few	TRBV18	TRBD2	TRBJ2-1	CASSPGGGNEQFF	TGTGCCAGCTCACCGGGCGGGGGGAATGAGCAGTTCTTC
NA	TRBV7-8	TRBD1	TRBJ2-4	CASSTGQGATKAKNIQYF	TGTGCCAGCAGCACCGGACAGGGGGCCACCAAAGCCAAAAACATTCAGTACTTC
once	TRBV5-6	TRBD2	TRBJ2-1	CASSLLSGGLDNEQFF	TGTGCCAGCAGCTTGTTAAGCGGGGGTTTAGACAATGAGCAGTTCTTC
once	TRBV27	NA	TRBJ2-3	CASSVSTPGTDTQYF	TGTGCCAGCAGTGTATCTACCCCAGGCACAGATACGCAGTATTTT
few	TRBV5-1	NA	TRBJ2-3	CASSLVNNPGADTQYF	TGCGCCAGCAGCTTGGTCAACAACCCGGGGGCAGATACGCAGTATTTT
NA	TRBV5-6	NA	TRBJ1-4	CASSFGQLEKLFF	TGTGCCAGCAGCTTTGGACAGTTAGAAAAACTGTTTTTT
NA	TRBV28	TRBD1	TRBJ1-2	CASSSGTGVYGYTF	TGTGCCAGCAGCTCCGGGACAGGGGTCTATGGCTACACCTTC
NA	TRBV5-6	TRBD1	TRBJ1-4	CASSSRGDTFEEKLFF	TGTGCCAGCAGCTCCAGGGGGGACACCTTTGAAGAAAAACTGTTTTTT
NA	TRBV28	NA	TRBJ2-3	CASSLQNTQYF	TGTGCCAGCAGTTTACAGAATACGCAGTATTTT
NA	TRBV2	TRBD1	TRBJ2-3	CASRRQGPTDTQYF	TGTGCCAGCAGGAGACAGGGGCCCACAGATACGCAGTATTTT
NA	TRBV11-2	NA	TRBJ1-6	CASSLEGPPLHF	TGTGCCAGCAGCTTAGAGGGCCCACCCCTCCACTTT
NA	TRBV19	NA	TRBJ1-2	CASTAGQANYGYTF	TGTGCCAGTACGGCGGGGCAGGCTAACTATGGCTACACCTTC
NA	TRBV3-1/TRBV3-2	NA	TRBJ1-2	CASSQARVHYTF	TGTGCCAGCAGCCAAGCACGGGTCCACTACACCTTC
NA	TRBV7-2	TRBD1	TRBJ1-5	CASSWTGGNQPQHF	TGTGCCAGCAGCTGGACAGGGGGAAATCAGCCCCAGCATTTT
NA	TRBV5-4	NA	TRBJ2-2	CASSWGGGLNTGELFF	TGTGCCAGCAGCTGGGGGGGCGGGTTGAACACCGGGGAGCTGTTTTTT
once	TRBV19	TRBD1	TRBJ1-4	CASSIVATGAEKLFF	TGTGCCAGTAGTATAGTCGCGACAGGGGCCGAAAAACTGTTTTTT
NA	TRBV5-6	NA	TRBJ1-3	CASSLRSFSGNTIYF	TGTGCCAGCAGCTTGAGGAGTTTCTCTGGAAACACCATATATTTT
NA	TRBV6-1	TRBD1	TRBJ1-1	CASSSDRAYTEAFF	TGTGCCAGCAGTTCGGACAGGGCTTACACTGAAGCTTTCTTT
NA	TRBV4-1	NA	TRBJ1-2	CASSQDDKGGYGYTF	TGCGCCAGCAGCCAAGATGATAAAGGGGGCTATGGCTACACCTTC
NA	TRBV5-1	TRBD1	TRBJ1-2	CASSLGQEGYGYTF	TGCGCCAGCAGCCTAGGACAGGAGGGATACGGCTACACCTTC
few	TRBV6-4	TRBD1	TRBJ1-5	CASSASTGKDQPQHF	TGTGCCAGCAGCGCCTCGACAGGGAAGGATCAGCCCCAGCATTTT
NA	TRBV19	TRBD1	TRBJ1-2	CASSIPGTANYGYTF	TGTGCCAGTAGTATCCCCGGGACAGCTAACTATGGCTACACCTTC
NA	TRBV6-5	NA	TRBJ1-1	CASRSGTEAFF	TGTGCCAGCAGGTCGGGGACTGAAGCTTTCTTT
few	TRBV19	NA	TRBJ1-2	CASRIQGALNGYTF	TGTGCCAGTAGGATACAGGGTGCATTGAATGGCTACACCTTC
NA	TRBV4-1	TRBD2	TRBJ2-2	CASSQVRGGINTGELFF	TGCGCCAGCAGCCAAGTCCGCGGGGGGATAAACACCGGGGAGCTGTTTTTT
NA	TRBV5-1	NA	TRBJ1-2	CATSGGPNYGYTF	TGCGCCACTTCAGGAGGGCCTAACTATGGCTACACCTTC
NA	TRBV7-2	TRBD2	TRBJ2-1	CASSLEVAGSRNEQFF	TGTGCCAGCAGCCTCGAGGTAGCGGGGAGTCGGAATGAGCAGTTCTTC
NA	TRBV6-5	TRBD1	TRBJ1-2	CASRRDSGYGYTF	TGTGCCAGCAGGCGGGACAGCGGCTATGGCTACACCTTC
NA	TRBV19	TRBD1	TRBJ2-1	CASSISTGYNEQFF	TGTGCCAGTAGTATATCGACAGGGTACAATGAGCAGTTCTTC
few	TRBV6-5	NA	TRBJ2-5	CASRVGQNQETQYF	TGTGCCAGCAGAGTCGGACAGAACCAAGAGACCCAGTACTTC
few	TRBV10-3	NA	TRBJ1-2	CATSEGTGYGYTF	TGTGCCACCTCGGAGGGCACGGGCTATGGCTACACCTTC
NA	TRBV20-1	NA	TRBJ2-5	CSASEETQYF	TGCAGTGCATCAGAAGAGACCCAGTACTTC
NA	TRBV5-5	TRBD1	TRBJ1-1	CASSLRQGGMNTEAFF	TGTGCCAGCAGCTTACGACAGGGGGGGATGAACACTGAAGCTTTCTTT
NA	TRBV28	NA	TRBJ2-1	CASSRRNEQFF	TGTGCCAGCAGCCGGCGGAATGAGCAGTTCTTC
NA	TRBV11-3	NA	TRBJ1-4	CASSWRGLGEKLFF	TGTGCCAGCAGCTGGCGGGGGTTAGGTGAAAAACTGTTTTTT
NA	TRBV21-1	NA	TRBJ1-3	CASSKGTASSGNTIYF	TGTGCCAGCAGCAAAGGGACAGCCAGCTCTGGAAACACCATATATTTT
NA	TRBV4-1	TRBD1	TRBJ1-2	CASSQGDRIDGYTF	TGCGCCAGCAGCCAAGGGGACAGGATCGATGGCTACACCTTC
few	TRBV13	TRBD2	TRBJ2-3	CASSMLLAGGTDTQYF	TGTGCCAGCAGCATGTTACTAGCGGGGGGCACAGATACGCAGTATTTT
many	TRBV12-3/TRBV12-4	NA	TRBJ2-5	CASTPPGAETQYF	TGTGCCAGCACCCCCCCAGGGGCAGAGACCCAGTACTTC
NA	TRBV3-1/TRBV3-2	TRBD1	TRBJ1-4	CASSPGQGYEKLFF	TGTGCCAGCAGCCCGGGACAGGGATATGAAAAACTGTTTTTT
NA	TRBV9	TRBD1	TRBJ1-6	CASSVESGGVNSPLHF	TGTGCCAGCAGCGTCGAATCAGGGGGAGTTAATTCACCCCTCCACTTT
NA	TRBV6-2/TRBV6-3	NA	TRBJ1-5	CASSYLERIGNQPQHF	TGTGCCAGCAGTTATTTAGAGAGGATAGGCAATCAGCCCCAGCATTTT
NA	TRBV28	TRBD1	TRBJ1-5	CASSSPHGQGRQPQHF	TGTGCCAGCAGTTCTCCACACGGACAGGGACGTCAGCCCCAGCATTTT
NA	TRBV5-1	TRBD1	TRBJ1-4	CASSIQGRDGEKLFF	TGCGCCAGCAGCATACAGGGGAGAGATGGGGAAAAACTGTTTTTT
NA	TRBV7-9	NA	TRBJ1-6	CASSSMNSPLHF	TGTGCCAGCAGCTCCATGAATTCACCCCTCCACTTT
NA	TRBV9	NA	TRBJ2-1	CASSVASGYVNEQFF	TGTGCCAGCAGCGTAGCCAGCGGGTATGTTAATGAGCAGTTCTTC
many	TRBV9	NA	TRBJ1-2	CASSVGLASGVSYTF	TGTGCCAGCAGCGTAGGCCTAGCCTCGGGGGTTAGCTACACCTTC
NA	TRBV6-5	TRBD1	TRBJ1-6	CASSRGQEVNSPLHF	TGTGCCAGCAGTCGGGGACAGGAGGTTAATTCACCCCTCCACTTT
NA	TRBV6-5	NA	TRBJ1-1	CASSYLGGGNTEAFF	TGTGCCAGCAGTTACCTCGGGGGGGGGAACACTGAAGCTTTCTTT
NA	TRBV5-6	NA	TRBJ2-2	CASSRRTSRGSGELFF	TGTGCCAGCAGCAGGAGGACTTCCCGAGGGAGCGGGGAGCTGTTTTTT